These T cell receptor beta chains were read from a single sample in a study. TCRdb used MiXCR to reprocess the 5' RACE reads, holding one entry per CDR3 protein. The top ten clones hold approximately 3% of a sample with fewer than 80,000 distinct CDR3 sequences, 22% of them seen once. The sequenced sample consisted of memory CD4+ T cells sorted from a lymph node. These receptors came from a female donor with breast cancer. CDR3s include the opening cysteine and the closing phenylalanine or tryptophan. D genes are given only for firm matches. Expanded clones get a size class; other rows say once, few or many, or leave the size out.

CDR3 length: 13; clone size: many; J gene: TRBJ2-7; V gene: TRBV7-9; D gene: TRBD1; CDR3 protein: CASSSGTGAEQYF; CDR3 DNA: TGTGCCAGCAGCTCCGGGACAGGCGCCGAGCAGTACTTC
CDR3 length: 15; clone size: many; J gene: TRBJ2-1; V gene: TRBV12-3/TRBV12-4; D gene: NA; CDR3 protein: CASSILKSGYNEQFF; CDR3 DNA: TGTGCCAGCAGCATCCTAAAGAGCGGCTACAATGAGCAGTTCTTC
CDR3 length: 15; clone size: NA; J gene: TRBJ2-1; V gene: TRBV12-3/TRBV12-4; D gene: NA; CDR3 protein: CASREGVSRYNEQFF; CDR3 DNA: TGTGCCAGCAGGGAGGGTGTTTCCAGGTACAATGAGCAGTTCTTC
CDR3 length: 15; clone size: NA; J gene: TRBJ1-4; V gene: TRBV25-1; D gene: TRBD1; CDR3 protein: CASSEQGTGREKLFF; CDR3 DNA: TGTGCCAGCAGTGAACAAGGGACAGGGAGGGAAAAACTGTTTTTT
CDR3 length: 12; clone size: few; J gene: TRBJ2-7; V gene: TRBV29-1; D gene: NA; CDR3 protein: CSVKDLWSEQYF; CDR3 DNA: TGCAGCGTAAAGGACCTTTGGTCCGAGCAGTACTTC
CDR3 length: 15; clone size: many; J gene: TRBJ2-3; V gene: TRBV5-1; D gene: NA; CDR3 protein: CASSSSGYNTDTQYF; CDR3 DNA: TGCGCCAGCAGCTCGAGCGGATACAACACAGATACGCAGTATTTT
CDR3 length: 17; clone size: NA; J gene: TRBJ2-5; V gene: TRBV7-2; D gene: NA; CDR3 protein: CASSSSAGGTMTETQYF; CDR3 DNA: TGTGCCAGCAGCTCGTCGGCAGGAGGTACTATGACGGAGACCCAGTACTTC
CDR3 length: 15; clone size: NA; J gene: TRBJ2-5; V gene: TRBV5-1; D gene: NA; CDR3 protein: CASSLASQGGETQYF; CDR3 DNA: TGCGCCAGCAGCTTGGCAAGTCAGGGCGGAGAGACCCAGTACTTC
CDR3 length: 12; clone size: few; J gene: TRBJ2-1; V gene: TRBV28; D gene: NA; CDR3 protein: CASSLGRDEQFF; CDR3 DNA: TGTGCCAGCAGTTTGGGGCGGGATGAGCAGTTCTTC
CDR3 length: 12; clone size: many; J gene: TRBJ1-1; V gene: TRBV20-1; D gene: NA; CDR3 protein: CSASDRDTEAFF; CDR3 DNA: TGCAGTGCTAGTGACCGCGACACTGAAGCTTTCTTT
CDR3 length: 12; clone size: NA; J gene: TRBJ2-5; V gene: TRBV6-6; D gene: NA; CDR3 protein: CASRSDKETQYF; CDR3 DNA: TGTGCCAGCAGATCGGATAAAGAGACCCAGTACTTC
CDR3 length: 15; clone size: NA; J gene: TRBJ1-1; V gene: TRBV20-1; D gene: NA; CDR3 protein: CSARDPRSLNTEAFF; CDR3 DNA: TGCAGTGCTAGAGATCCGCGGTCCTTGAACACTGAAGCTTTCTTT
CDR3 length: 15; clone size: NA; J gene: TRBJ1-5; V gene: TRBV5-1; D gene: TRBD1; CDR3 protein: CASGLEGAPNQPQHF; CDR3 DNA: TGCGCCAGCGGCTTGGAGGGGGCGCCCAATCAGCCCCAGCATTTT
CDR3 length: 15; clone size: NA; J gene: TRBJ2-3; V gene: TRBV6-6; D gene: TRBD2; CDR3 protein: CASRLSGGYTDTQYF; CDR3 DNA: TGTGCCAGCAGACTGAGCGGGGGGTACACAGATACGCAGTATTTT
CDR3 length: 14; clone size: few; J gene: TRBJ1-5; V gene: TRBV7-2; D gene: NA; CDR3 protein: CASSPRRASQPQHF; CDR3 DNA: TGTGCCAGCAGCCCAAGAAGGGCTAGTCAGCCCCAGCATTTT
CDR3 length: 13; clone size: NA; J gene: TRBJ2-7; V gene: TRBV20-1; D gene: NA; CDR3 protein: CSASGALNYEQYF; CDR3 DNA: TGCAGTGCTAGTGGGGCACTTAACTACGAGCAGTACTTC
CDR3 length: 14; clone size: NA; J gene: TRBJ2-5; V gene: TRBV7-9; D gene: NA; CDR3 protein: CASSIVQGPGTQYF; CDR3 DNA: TGTGCCAGCAGCATCGTACAGGGCCCGGGGACCCAGTACTTC
CDR3 length: 15; clone size: NA; J gene: TRBJ1-5; V gene: TRBV12-3/TRBV12-4; D gene: NA; CDR3 protein: CASRRGANNNQPQHF; CDR3 DNA: TGTGCCAGCAGACGAGGGGCGAACAACAATCAGCCCCAGCATTTT
CDR3 length: 13; clone size: NA; J gene: TRBJ2-7; V gene: TRBV28; D gene: TRBD1; CDR3 protein: CASGTGASYEQYF; CDR3 DNA: TGTGCCAGCGGAACAGGGGCCTCCTACGAGCAGTACTTC
CDR3 length: 13; clone size: many; J gene: TRBJ2-1; V gene: TRBV12-3/TRBV12-4; D gene: NA; CDR3 protein: CASSLLAGNEQFF; CDR3 DNA: TGTGCCAGCAGTTTATTGGCGGGCAATGAGCAGTTCTTC
CDR3 length: 15; clone size: few; J gene: TRBJ1-6; V gene: TRBV6-6; D gene: TRBD1; CDR3 protein: CATKQGSSYNSPLHF; CDR3 DNA: TGTGCCACCAAACAGGGGAGCTCCTATAATTCACCCCTCCACTTT
CDR3 length: 15; clone size: NA; J gene: TRBJ1-1; V gene: TRBV6-2/TRBV6-3; D gene: TRBD1; CDR3 protein: CATTPGTGGKTEAFF; CDR3 DNA: TGTGCCACCACCCCTGGGACAGGGGGCAAGACTGAAGCTTTCTTT
CDR3 length: 13; clone size: NA; J gene: TRBJ1-4; V gene: TRBV5-1; D gene: TRBD1; CDR3 protein: CASAGTVDKNLFF; CDR3 DNA: TGCGCCAGCGCGGGGACAGTGGATAAAAACCTGTTTTTT
CDR3 length: 13; clone size: NA; J gene: TRBJ1-4; V gene: TRBV2; D gene: NA; CDR3 protein: CASTVNEGMKLFF; CDR3 DNA: TGTGCCAGCACCGTGAACGAGGGAATGAAACTGTTTTTT
CDR3 length: 13; clone size: many; J gene: TRBJ1-2; V gene: TRBV27; D gene: NA; CDR3 protein: CASRATANYGYTF; CDR3 DNA: TGTGCCAGCAGGGCGACAGCTAACTATGGCTACACCTTC
CDR3 length: 13; clone size: few; J gene: TRBJ2-1; V gene: TRBV29-1; D gene: NA; CDR3 protein: CSVGGNSYNEQFF; CDR3 DNA: TGCAGCGTTGGGGGGAACTCCTACAATGAGCAGTTCTTC
CDR3 length: 15; clone size: NA; J gene: TRBJ2-3; V gene: TRBV28; D gene: NA; CDR3 protein: CASSSPRQGTDTQYF; CDR3 DNA: TGTGCCAGCAGTTCCCCCCGACAGGGCACAGATACGCAGTATTTT
CDR3 length: 13; clone size: few; J gene: TRBJ2-1; V gene: TRBV29-1; D gene: NA; CDR3 protein: CSVEDWTDNEQFF; CDR3 DNA: TGCAGCGTTGAAGATTGGACCGACAATGAGCAGTTCTTC
CDR3 length: 15; clone size: NA; J gene: TRBJ2-1; V gene: TRBV7-2; D gene: NA; CDR3 protein: CASSLGEMRYNEQFF; CDR3 DNA: TGTGCCAGCAGCTTAGGGGAAATGAGGTACAATGAGCAGTTCTTC
CDR3 length: 12; clone size: few; J gene: TRBJ1-2; V gene: TRBV20-1; D gene: TRBD1; CDR3 protein: CSAKPGGHGYTF; CDR3 DNA: TGCAGTGCAAAACCAGGGGGCCATGGCTACACCTTC
CDR3 length: 9; clone size: many; J gene: TRBJ1-6; V gene: TRBV6-6; D gene: NA; CDR3 protein: CASLPPLHF; CDR3 DNA: TGTGCCAGCTTACCACCCCTCCACTTT
CDR3 length: 12; clone size: NA; J gene: TRBJ1-2; V gene: TRBV6-1; D gene: NA; CDR3 protein: CASSEGLRSHTF; CDR3 DNA: TGTGCCAGCAGTGAAGGATTAAGGTCTCACACCTTC
CDR3 length: 18; clone size: NA; J gene: TRBJ2-1; V gene: TRBV20-1; D gene: TRBD2; CDR3 protein: CSASYNRGLSGRVNEQFF; CDR3 DNA: TGCAGTGCTAGCTATAACAGGGGACTAAGCGGGAGGGTCAATGAGCAGTTCTTC
CDR3 length: 12; clone size: many; J gene: TRBJ2-7; V gene: TRBV29-1; D gene: NA; CDR3 protein: CSVSMGRNEQYF; CDR3 DNA: TGCAGCGTGAGTATGGGTCGTAACGAGCAGTACTTC
CDR3 length: 15; clone size: NA; J gene: TRBJ2-7; V gene: TRBV5-1; D gene: TRBD1; CDR3 protein: CAGSLGDRGVYEQYF; CDR3 DNA: TGCGCCGGCAGCTTGGGGGACAGGGGCGTCTACGAGCAGTACTTC
CDR3 length: 14; clone size: many; J gene: TRBJ2-3; V gene: TRBV4-1; D gene: NA; CDR3 protein: CASSQDRGRDTQYF; CDR3 DNA: TGCGCCAGCAGCCAAGACAGGGGACGGGATACGCAGTATTTT
CDR3 length: 15; clone size: many; J gene: TRBJ2-5; V gene: TRBV5-1; D gene: NA; CDR3 protein: CASSLGATSQETQYF; CDR3 DNA: TGCGCCAGCAGCTTGGGTGCGACAAGTCAAGAGACCCAGTACTTC
CDR3 length: 14; clone size: NA; J gene: TRBJ1-1; V gene: TRBV28; D gene: NA; CDR3 protein: CASSPRRMNTEAFF; CDR3 DNA: TGTGCCAGCAGCCCCCGGCGTATGAACACTGAAGCTTTCTTT
CDR3 length: 13; clone size: few; J gene: TRBJ2-7; V gene: TRBV18; D gene: TRBD1; CDR3 protein: CASSPGTGDEQYF; CDR3 DNA: TGTGCCAGCTCTCCCGGGACAGGGGACGAGCAGTACTTC
CDR3 length: 13; clone size: many; J gene: TRBJ1-1; V gene: TRBV12-3/TRBV12-4; D gene: NA; CDR3 protein: CASNSRMNTEAFF; CDR3 DNA: TGTGCCAGCAATAGTCGGATGAACACTGAAGCTTTCTTT
CDR3 length: 16; clone size: few; J gene: TRBJ1-5; V gene: TRBV5-1; D gene: TRBD1; CDR3 protein: CASSLGTGDSNQPQHF; CDR3 DNA: TGCGCCAGCAGCTTGGGAACAGGGGATAGCAATCAGCCCCAGCATTTT
CDR3 length: 14; clone size: NA; J gene: TRBJ1-1; V gene: TRBV7-2; D gene: TRBD1; CDR3 protein: CASFEGAFGTEAFF; CDR3 DNA: TGTGCCAGCTTCGAGGGGGCGTTTGGCACTGAAGCTTTCTTT
CDR3 length: 13; clone size: few; J gene: TRBJ2-4; V gene: TRBV6-5; D gene: NA; CDR3 protein: CASSPGAENIQYF; CDR3 DNA: TGTGCCAGCAGTCCAGGGGCGGAAAACATTCAGTACTTC
CDR3 length: 14; clone size: NA; J gene: TRBJ2-3; V gene: TRBV5-1; D gene: NA; CDR3 protein: CASSPGDSSDTQYF; CDR3 DNA: TGCGCCAGCAGCCCCGGGGATTCATCAGATACGCAGTATTTT
CDR3 length: 15; clone size: NA; J gene: TRBJ1-5; V gene: TRBV6-2/TRBV6-3; D gene: NA; CDR3 protein: CASSLTDPSNQPQHF; CDR3 DNA: TGTGCCAGCAGCCTGACAGACCCTAGCAATCAGCCCCAGCATTTT